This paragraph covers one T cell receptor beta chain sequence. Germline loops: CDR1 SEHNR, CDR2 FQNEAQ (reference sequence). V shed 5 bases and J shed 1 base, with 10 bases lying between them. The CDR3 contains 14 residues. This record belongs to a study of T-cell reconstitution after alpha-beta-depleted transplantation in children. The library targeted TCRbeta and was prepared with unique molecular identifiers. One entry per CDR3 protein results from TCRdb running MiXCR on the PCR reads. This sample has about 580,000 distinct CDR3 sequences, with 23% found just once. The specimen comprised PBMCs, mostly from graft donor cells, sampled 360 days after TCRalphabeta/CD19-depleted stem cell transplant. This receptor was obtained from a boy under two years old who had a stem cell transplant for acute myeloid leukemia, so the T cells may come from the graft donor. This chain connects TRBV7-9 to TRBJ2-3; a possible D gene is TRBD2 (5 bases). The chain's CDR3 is CASSPSYGTDTQYF. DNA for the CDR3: TGTGCCAGCAGCCCTAGCTACGGCACAGATACGCAGTATTTT.